A single sample is the source of the 20 T cell receptor beta chains below, sequenced in a study of blood T cell repertoires in COVID-19. Profiling relied on immunoSEQ multiplex PCR, and the TCRdb table lists in-frame clones only, not all of them. The sample has 100,000 to 150,000 clones, approximately 86% seen once. Sequencing was done on a sample of peripheral blood. All receptors derive from a woman between 65 and 79 years old with COVID-19, enrolled during active disease.

CDR3 in amino acids: CASSLREGAAKEAFF. The CDR3, as DNA: TGTGCCAGCAGCTTGCGGGAGGGGGCAGCCAAAGAAGCTTTCTTT. V is TRBV7-8 and J is TRBJ1-1; 7 positions agree with TRBD1. V was pared by 3 bases and J by 8 bases, with 12 bases of the junction left unmatched. This CDR3 has 15 amino acids. CDR1 SGHVS and CDR2 FQNEAQ come from the germline V gene. Looking up the rest from reference TRBV7-8 and TRBJ1-1 gives the full variable domain: GAGVSQSPRYKVAKRGQDVALRCDPISGHVSLFWYQQALGQGPEFLTYFQNEAQLDKSGLPSDRFFAERPEGSVSTLKIQRTQQEDSAVYLCASSLREGAAKEAFFGQGTRLTVV.

The chain is built from TRBV7-8 and TRBJ1-2; 8 bases are shared with TRBD1. Germline assignment: CDR1 SGHVS and CDR2 FQNEAQ. V dropped 6 bases and J dropped 4; count of bases not matched to a gene: 10. CDR3 length: 15 amino acids. The chain's CDR3 is CASRPTAGGVYGYTF. The CDR3 DNA is TGTGCCAGCAGACCTACTGCAGGGGGCGTCTATGGCTACACCTTC.

V is TRBV3-1 (or the pseudogene TRBV3-2) and J is TRBJ1-2; TRBD1 matches 7 bases. Germline V lookup: CDR1 LGHDT, CDR2 YNNKEL (reference sequence). The CDR3 has 16 amino acids. With 4 bases clipped from V and 13 bases from J, the junction kept 21 bases outside the gene matches. Written as DNA, the CDR3 is TGTGCCAGCAGCCCCCGTTCGGGGGGGACGGACGGACAGGCCACCTTC. Encoded protein: CASSPRSGGTDGQATF.

This chain links TRBV5-1 with TRBJ2-2, with TRBD2 as a possible D gene (6 bases). The CDR3 covers 15 residues. V lost 7 bases and J 6 bases, leaving 19 bases between the germline ends. CDR1 and CDR2 from the germline V gene are SGHRS and YFSETQ. The CDR3 spells CASCPSGDNSGELFF. The CDR3 bases are TGCGCCAGCTGCCCCTCGGGAGACAATTCCGGGGAGCTGTTTTTT.

The chain is built from TRBV29-1 and TRBJ2-7; 7 bases match TRBD1. After removal of 0 bases from V and 5 bases from J, the junction contained 10 bases not matched to a gene. The CDR3 sequence is 15 residues long. CDR1 is SQVTM, CDR2 ANQGSEA, per germline. The CDR3 protein is CSVEDMEQGRDEQYF. CDR3 sequence (DNA): TGCAGCGTTGAAGATATGGAACAGGGGCGCGACGAGCAGTACTTC.

The chain employs TRBV6-6 and TRBJ2-7; D unresolved. The DNA end lines up better with TRBJ2-5; the J call may be wrong. Per germline, CDR1 MNHNY and CDR2 SVGAGI (reference sequence). This CDR3 is built from 14 residues. CDR3 coding DNA: TGTGCCAGCAGCCCCACAGACCTTCAAGAGACCCAGTACTTC. Its protein is CASSPTDLQETQYF.

The chain recombines TRBV7-9 with TRBJ2-3; weak D call: TRBD2 (5 bases). The V gene's germline CDR1 is SEHNR and CDR2 FQNEAQ (reference sequence). The V and J ends lost 5 bases and 2 bases respectively, with 17 bases between them. The CDR3 runs to 16 residues. CDR3 loop: CASSLSPGIHTDTQYF. In DNA form, the CDR3 reads TGTGCCAGCAGCCTATCTCCCGGGATCCACACAGATACGCAGTATTTT.

The sample holds a few counts of this clone. The chain uses TRBV30 and TRBJ1-5; D remains unclear. The CDR3 totals 13 residues. The V end was cut by 1 base, the J end by 5 bases, with 9 bases between. Germline V lookup: CDR1 GTSNPN, CDR2 SVGIG (reference sequence). The CDR3 DNA reads TGTGCCTGGAGTGAGAGGGAGGATCAGCCCCAGCATTTT. Translation: CAWSEREDQPQHF.

The chain uses TRBV9 and TRBJ2-5; 8 bases agree with TRBD2. J lost 2 bases, V lost 0 bases, and 9 bases had no gene match. CDR1 SGDLS and CDR2 YYNGEE come from the germline V gene. The CDR3 covers 17 residues. CDR3 in amino acids: CASSVAGGGRRQETQYF. In nucleotides, the CDR3 is TGTGCCAGCAGCGTAGCTGGCGGGGGGAGACGGCAAGAGACCCAGTACTTC.

The rearrangement links TRBV28 to TRBJ2-2; 11 positions agree with TRBD1. V shed 6 bases and J 3 bases; nucleotides not matched to a gene: 3. Germline CDR1 and CDR2: MDHEN and SYDVKM. The CDR3 is made up of 15 amino acids. CDR3 nucleotides: TGTGCCAGCAGCCGGACAGGGGGCCACACCGGGGAGCTGTTTTTT. This sequence encodes CASSRTGGHTGELFF.

In this sample, this clone turned up once. V is TRBV2 and J is TRBJ1-1; unclear D gene. V was shortened by 3 bases and J by 1 base, with 9 bases between the two germline ends. The CDR3 is made up of 14 amino acids. CDR1 is SNHLY and CDR2 is FYNNEI in the germline V gene. The CDR3 spells CASSEVAENTEAFF. CDR3 coding DNA: TGTGCCAGCAGTGAGGTGGCGGAGAACACTGAAGCTTTCTTT.

This clone was picked up a small number of times. This chain connects TRBV6-1 to TRBJ1-3, with TRBD1 as a possible D gene (6 bases). Trimming shortened V by 3 bases and J by 0 bases, and 9 bases separated the two germline ends. The germline V gene has CDR1 MNHNS and CDR2 SASEGT. This CDR3 region has 15 residues. The CDR3: CASSDDRSSGNTIYF. The CDR3 DNA reads TGTGCCAGCAGTGACGACAGGAGCTCTGGAAACACCATATATTTT.

The chain recombines TRBV30 with TRBJ1-6, with D possibly TRBD1 on 5 matching bases. The V and J ends lost 0 bases and 7 bases respectively, with 13 bases between them. Germline V gene lookup returns CDR1 GTSNPN and CDR2 SVGIG (reference sequence). The CDR3 is 15 residues long. CDR3 DNA sequence: TGTGCCTGGAGTGTGGGGCCCACCGGGAATTCACCCCTCCACTTT. The encoded protein is CAWSVGPTGNSPLHF.

This clone was detected only a few times. CDR3: CASSASSYEQYF. The CDR3, as DNA: TGTGCCAGCAGTGCTAGCAGCTACGAGCAGTACTTC. The genes are TRBV2 and TRBJ2-7; possible D gene TRBD2, 5 bases. The V end lost 4 bases, the J end lost 3 bases, and 7 bases lay between the germline ends. Germline CDR1 SNHLY, CDR2 FYNNEI. There are 12 residues in the CDR3.

About this clone: Germline and junction disagree at one end, which may indicate a read error. The chain employs TRBV7-8 and TRBJ1-6; D gene ambiguous. The CDR3 is 11 residues long. CDR1 is SGHVS, CDR2 FQNEAQ, per germline. As DNA, the CDR3 is TGTGCCAGCAGCCACGACACCCGTTTCAACTTT. This sequence encodes CASSHDTRFNF. The full variable domain, in which reference TRBV7-8 and TRBJ1-6 provide the parts outside the CDR3, is GAGVSQSPRYKVAKRGQDVALRCDPISGHVSLFWYQQALGQGPEFLTYFQNEAQLDKSGLPSDRFFAERPEGSVSTLKIQRTQQEDSAVYLCASSHDTRFNFGNGTRLTVT.

The chain recombines TRBV4-2 with TRBJ2-1; TRBD1 matches at 7 bases. The germline V gene has CDR1 LGHNA and CDR2 YNFKEQ. The CDR3 runs 14 residues. V gave up 4 bases and J gave up 6 bases; unmatched junction bases: 6. CDR3 loop: CASSPETGSNEQFF. CDR3 DNA: TGTGCCAGCAGCCCGGAGACAGGGAGCAATGAGCAGTTCTTC.

The V gene is TRBV6-2 or TRBV6-3, the J gene TRBJ1-5; possibly TRBD1 for D (6 bases). There are 15 residues in the CDR3. V was clipped by 4 bases and J by 1 base, with 11 bases between them. From germline, CDR1 is MNHEY and CDR2 SVGEGT. The chain's CDR3 is CASSLGTPSNQPQHF. The CDR3 DNA is TGTGCCAGCAGTTTGGGGACACCAAGCAATCAGCCCCAGCATTTT.

The V call is TRBV2, the J call TRBJ2-1, with D tentatively TRBD2 (6 bases). Germline V gene data show CDR1 as SNHLY and CDR2 as FYNNEI. Between the trimmed V and J ends, which lost 8 bases and 3 bases, there was a span of 8 bases. The CDR3 has 12 residues. CDR3 protein: CASAGLYNEQFF. The CDR3 DNA reads TGTGCCAGCGCGGGACTCTACAATGAGCAGTTCTTC.

The J gene is TRBJ2-2, the V gene TRBV4-2; possible D gene TRBD2, 5 bases. The CDR3 runs to 17 residues. CDR1 and CDR2 from the germline V gene are LGHNA and YNFKEQ. Trimming removed 1 base from V and 4 bases from J, with 16 bases in between. The CDR3 region is CASSQVRPGSFTGELFF. Here the CDR3 DNA reads TGTGCCAGCAGCCAAGTACGGCCGGGAAGCTTCACCGGGGAGCTGTTTTTT.

The J gene is TRBJ1-5, the V gene TRBV18, with D perhaps matching TRBD1 (5 bases). Trimming stripped 3 bases from V and 1 base from J, with 10 bases between. Germline loops: CDR1 KGHSH, CDR2 LQKENI. This CDR3 is 15 amino acids long. CDR3 DNA: TGTGCCAGCTCACCCGACAGCCCGAGCAATCAGCCCCAGCATTTT. Amino acid sequence: CASSPDSPSNQPQHF.